Listed below are T cell receptor beta chains from one sample, sequenced in a study of neurological immune-mediated disorders. MiXCR was run by TCRdb on the 5' RACE reads, yielding one entry per CDR3 protein. The sample yields under 45,000 distinct CDR3 sequences, 20% to 25% seen once. Sequencing was done on a sample of PBMCs. Every receptor here comes from a man in his fifties or sixties with HTLV-1-associated myelopathy (HAM/TSP). Both conserved end residues are part of each CDR3. The order of the fields is V gene, J gene, D gene, clone size, CDR3 protein, CDR3 DNA. A D gene is named only where the DNA matches it firmly. A clone size is listed for some rows: how often the clone was seen (once, few, many), or a class if it is expanded.

>TRBV5-1|TRBJ2-2|NA|many
CASSNPSGGSTRELFF
TGCGCCAGCAGCAACCCCTCCGGGGGTTCGACAAGGGAGCTGTTTTTT
>TRBV2|TRBJ2-7|TRBD2|many
CASRRTSGTYEQYF
TGTGCCAGCAGGAGGACTAGCGGGACCTACGAGCAGTACTTC
>TRBV6-5|TRBJ2-7|NA|many
CASTAGGEQYF
TGTGCCAGCACGGCGGGCGGTGAGCAGTACTTC
>TRBV5-1|TRBJ2-7|TRBD2|many
CASSLAAVAGAPLGEQYF
TGCGCCAGCAGCTTGGCCGCGGTAGCGGGAGCGCCGTTGGGCGAGCAGTACTTC
>TRBV5-1|TRBJ2-5|NA|many
CASSWRGVETQYF
TGCGCCAGCAGCTGGAGGGGAGTCGAGACCCAGTACTTC
>TRBV29-1|TRBJ2-6|TRBD2|many
CSVGGGANVLTF
TGCAGCGTCGGGGGGGGTGCCAACGTCCTGACTTTC
>TRBV5-1|TRBJ2-1|NA|many
CASSLARSSYNEQFF
TGCGCCAGCAGCTTGGCCCGGAGCTCCTACAATGAGCAGTTCTTC
>TRBV29-1|TRBJ1-1|NA|many
CSVVHGPAATEAFF
TGCAGCGTCGTACATGGCCCCGCCGCCACTGAAGCTTTCTTT
>TRBV20-1|TRBJ1-6|NA|many
CSARDQAQGENSPLHF
TGCAGTGCTAGAGATCAAGCCCAGGGAGAGAATTCACCCCTCCACTTT
>TRBV5-1|TRBJ2-2|NA|NA
CANSLGAQRNTGELFF
TGCGCAAACAGCTTGGGAGCACAGCGAAACACCGGGGAGCTGTTTTTT
>TRBV5-1|TRBJ1-5|TRBD1|many
CASSLGTGDQPQHF
TGCGCCAGCAGCCTCGGGACAGGGGATCAGCCCCAGCATTTT
>TRBV5-1|TRBJ2-2|NA|many
CASEDMGGQNTGELFF
TGCGCCAGCGAAGACATGGGGGGCCAAAACACCGGGGAGCTGTTTTTT
>TRBV15|TRBJ2-3|TRBD2|many
CATSYGGEEYTQYF
TGTGCCACTTCCTATGGGGGGGAAGAATATACGCAGTATTTT
>TRBV28|TRBJ1-5|NA|many
CASRGQNQPQHF
TGTGCCAGCAGAGGTCAAAATCAGCCCCAGCATTTT
>TRBV5-1|TRBJ1-4|NA|many
CASRGTEKLFF
TGCGCCAGCAGGGGAACCGAAAAACTGTTTTTT
>TRBV29-1|TRBJ2-5|TRBD2|many
CSADAAGGPETQYF
TGCAGCGCTGACGCAGCGGGAGGGCCGGAGACCCAGTACTTC
>TRBV12-3/TRBV12-4|TRBJ2-7|NA|NA
CASSLPRSEQYF
TGTGCCAGCAGTTTACCTCGGTCGGAGCAGTACTTC
>TRBV20-1|TRBJ2-7|TRBD2|many
CSASRREPSYEQYF
TGCAGTGCTAGTCGGCGGGAGCCGTCCTACGAGCAGTACTTC
>TRBV19|TRBJ2-3|TRBD2|NA
CASTKTSGTDTQYF
TGTGCCAGTACCAAGACTAGCGGCACAGATACGCAGTATTTT
>TRBV5-1|TRBJ2-1|TRBD2|many
CASSLSGKGKQFF
TGCGCCAGCAGCCTTAGCGGGAAGGGAAAGCAGTTCTTC
>TRBV5-1|TRBJ1-2|NA|many
CASSLSGTSANYGYTF
TGCGCCAGCAGCTTGTCGGGCACCTCAGCTAACTATGGCTACACCTTC
>TRBV5-1|TRBJ2-5|TRBD1|many
CASSLQGVEETQYF
TGCGCCAGCAGCTTACAGGGGGTAGAAGAGACCCAGTACTTC
>TRBV20-1|TRBJ2-7|NA|many
CSARGKGNSYEQYF
TGCAGTGCTAGAGGCAAAGGGAACTCCTACGAGCAGTACTTC
>TRBV20-1|TRBJ2-3|NA|many
CSARSFGAGFTDTQYF
TGCAGTGCTAGGTCGTTCGGGGCGGGGTTCACAGATACGCAGTATTTT
>TRBV2|TRBJ2-3|NA|many
CASSRSGGITDTQYF
TGTGCCAGCTCCCGATCGGGCGGGATCACAGATACGCAGTATTTT
>TRBV6-1|TRBJ1-5|TRBD1|many
CASSAQGQTNQPQHF
TGTGCCAGCAGTGCTCAGGGACAGACCAATCAGCCCCAGCATTTT
>TRBV27|TRBJ2-7|TRBD2|many
CASSRRRPAGAYEQYF
TGTGCCAGCAGTCGTCGCCGTCCAGCGGGAGCTTACGAGCAGTACTTC
>TRBV4-2|TRBJ2-1|TRBD1|many
CASSQVEQGAVEQFF
TGTGCCAGCAGCCAAGTGGAACAGGGGGCAGTTGAGCAGTTCTTC
>TRBV20-1|TRBJ2-3|NA|NA
CSAREQGRPDTQYF
TGCAGTGCTCGAGAACAGGGACGGCCAGATACGCAGTATTTT
>TRBV5-6|TRBJ2-3|TRBD2|NA
CASSSLGLAGEDTQYF
TGTGCCAGCAGCTCGCTGGGACTAGCGGGAGAAGATACGCAGTATTTT
>TRBV4-2|TRBJ2-1|TRBD2|many
CASSPELAGAFYNEQFF
TGTGCCAGCAGCCCAGAACTAGCGGGAGCTTTTTACAATGAGCAGTTCTTC
>TRBV28|TRBJ1-5|NA|many
CASSLNGGQPQHF
TGTGCCAGCAGTTTAAATGGGGGTCAGCCCCAGCATTTT
>TRBV5-1|TRBJ2-1|TRBD2|many
CASSLVRGSSNEQFF
TGCGCCAGCAGCTTGGTTCGCGGGAGTTCGAATGAGCAGTTCTTC
>TRBV5-1|TRBJ1-2|NA|NA
CASSLDGDYGYTF
TGCGCCAGCAGCTTGGATGGTGACTATGGCTACACCTTC
>TRBV7-9|TRBJ2-3|NA|few
CASSAASTSTDTQYF
TGTGCCAGCAGCGCAGCTTCTACCTCCACAGATACGCAGTATTTT
>TRBV5-5|TRBJ2-2|NA|many
CASSPSMIPTGELFF
TGTGCCAGCAGCCCCAGCATGATACCCACCGGGGAGCTGTTTTTT
>TRBV6-5|TRBJ1-2|TRBD1|many
CASSKQGVSYGYTF
TGTGCCAGCAGTAAACAGGGGGTTAGCTATGGCTACACCTTC
>TRBV30|TRBJ2-1|NA|few
CAWSGNEQFF
TGTGCCTGGAGTGGAAATGAGCAGTTCTTC
>TRBV12-3/TRBV12-4|TRBJ1-5|NA|many
CASSSNPAGRAGNQPQHF
TGTGCCAGCAGTTCAAACCCCGCAGGGAGGGCTGGCAATCAGCCCCAGCATTTT
>TRBV15|TRBJ1-5|NA|many
CATSTRQAREGTQHF
TGTGCCACCAGCACTAGACAAGCCAGGGAAGGTACCCAGCATTTT